This TCR beta chain was captured by sequencing in a study of T cell responses to AZD1222 COVID-19 vaccine. The overall study: Pooled in the analysis were second doses at about 4 or about 12 weeks. Study-wide results and caveats: Clonal diversity may have been underestimated in mostly white British donors.

Assay used: immunoSEQ multiplex PCR; TCRdb lists only in-frame clones, some missing. The table records 150,000 to 160,000 clones, about 85% of them present only once. Regarding this clone: The antigen remains unidentified.

Trimming removed 0 bases from V and 7 bases from J, with 18 bases in between. CDR1 is LGHNA and CDR2 is YSLEER in the germline V gene. The CDR3 totals 16 residues. The source was peripheral blood, collected on day 0 of AZD1222 vaccination. The chain couples TRBV4-3 to TRBJ1-2; maybe TRBD1 (6 bases). The source is an adult in good health. This CDR3 reads CASSQDLWTAGGGYTF. For the CDR3, the DNA is TGCGCCAGCAGCCAAGATCTTTGGACAGCCGGAGGTGGCTACACCTTC.